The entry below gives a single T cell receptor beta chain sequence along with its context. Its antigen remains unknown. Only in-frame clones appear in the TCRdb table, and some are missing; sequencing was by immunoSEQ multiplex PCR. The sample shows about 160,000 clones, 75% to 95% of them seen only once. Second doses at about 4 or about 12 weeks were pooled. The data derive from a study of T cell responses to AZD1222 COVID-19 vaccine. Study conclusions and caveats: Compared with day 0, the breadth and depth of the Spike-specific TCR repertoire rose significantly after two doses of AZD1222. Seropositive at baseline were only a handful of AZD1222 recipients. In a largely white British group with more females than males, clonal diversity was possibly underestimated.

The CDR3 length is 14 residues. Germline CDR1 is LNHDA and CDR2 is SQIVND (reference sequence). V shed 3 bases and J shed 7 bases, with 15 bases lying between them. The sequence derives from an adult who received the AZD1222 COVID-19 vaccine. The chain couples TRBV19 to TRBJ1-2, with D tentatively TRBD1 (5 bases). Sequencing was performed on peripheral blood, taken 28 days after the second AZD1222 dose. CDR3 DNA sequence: TGTGCCAGTAGTATGGACGCCGTCCAGGGTGGCTACACCTTC. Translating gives CASSMDAVQGGYTF.